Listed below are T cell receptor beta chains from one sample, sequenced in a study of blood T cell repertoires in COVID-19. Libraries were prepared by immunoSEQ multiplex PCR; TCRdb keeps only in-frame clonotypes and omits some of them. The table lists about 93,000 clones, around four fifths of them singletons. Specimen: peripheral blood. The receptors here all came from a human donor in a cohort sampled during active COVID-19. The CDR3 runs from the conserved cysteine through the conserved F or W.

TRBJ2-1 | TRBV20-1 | CSASALAGGPGGYEQFF
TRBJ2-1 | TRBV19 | CASSIEGYNEQFF
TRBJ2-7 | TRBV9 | CASSVEQGNNEQYF
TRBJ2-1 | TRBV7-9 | CASSPILAGAGNEQFF
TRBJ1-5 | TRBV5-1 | CASSLTGGVNQPQHF
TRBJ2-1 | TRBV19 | CASSTRGTSGLSYEQFF
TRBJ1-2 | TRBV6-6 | CATWVAIGSGYTF
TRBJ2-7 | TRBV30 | CAWKQGARSEQYF
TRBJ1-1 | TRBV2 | CASSETWAQNTEAFF
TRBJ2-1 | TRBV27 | CASSSGQDEQFF
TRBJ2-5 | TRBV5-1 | CASSNRDRQETQYF
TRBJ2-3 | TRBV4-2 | CASSQDGGRASTQYF
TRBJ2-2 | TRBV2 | CASNEGRTGELFF
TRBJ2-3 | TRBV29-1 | CSVGSGWSGDTQYF
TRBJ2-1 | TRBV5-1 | CASSFQGAHNEQFF
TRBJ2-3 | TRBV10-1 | CASSPGDTITDTQYF
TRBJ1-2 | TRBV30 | CAWSVPRSGNGYTF
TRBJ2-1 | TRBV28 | CASSFIGGNEQFF
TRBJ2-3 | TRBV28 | CASSPFRDRITDTQYF
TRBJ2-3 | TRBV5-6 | CASTRTSGGEYSTDTQYF
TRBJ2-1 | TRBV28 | CASRAGTSGRKEQFF
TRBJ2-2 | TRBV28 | CASSLRTVSSGELFF
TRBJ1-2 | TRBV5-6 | CASSLSRGIHGYTF
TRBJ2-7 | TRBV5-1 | CASSPGTSGVYEQYF
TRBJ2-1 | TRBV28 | CASRLLSGTYNEQFF
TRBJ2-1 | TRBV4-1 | CASSQASLERDNEQFF
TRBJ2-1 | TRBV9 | CASSVGTSSYNEQFF
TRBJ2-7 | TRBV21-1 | CASSPRTGTPYEQYF